Listed here are 22 T cell receptor beta chains from one sample, sequenced in a study of shared clonotypes between healthy human individuals. Here immunoSEQ multiplex PCR was the method, and the copy in TCRdb shows in-frame clones only, minus some. Among about half a million clones listed, 81% were seen once. Sequenced material: PBMCs. The receptors shown here come from a woman between 35 and 50 years old in good health. Some clones in this sample may be carry-over from other donors' samples.

V gene TRBV6-6 combines with J gene TRBJ2-1; D unresolved. Trimming removed 7 bases at V and 10 bases at J, with 14 bases between. The CDR3 loop spans 12 amino acids. The V gene's germline CDR1 is MNHNY and CDR2 SVGAGI (reference sequence). The CDR3 nucleotides are TGTGCCAGCACCGACTCGTATGGGGAGCAGTTCTTC. Amino acids: CASTDSYGEQFF.

This clone was observed a few times. CDR3: CASSSPSGSTDTQYF. The DNA for the CDR3 is TGTGCCAGCAGTTCCCCTAGCGGGTCCACAGATACGCAGTATTTT. This rearrangement joins TRBV28 to TRBJ2-3, with TRBD2 identical over 8 bases. Germline CDR1 and CDR2: MDHEN and SYDVKM. Trimming at V came to 4 bases and at J to 2 bases, leaving 5 bases not matched to a gene. This CDR3 comprises 15 residues.

This clone was counted a single time. The rearrangement uses TRBV30 and TRBJ2-7; 8 bases line up with TRBD2. The ends lost 4 bases at V and 6 bases at J; junction bases unmatched: 8. The germline CDR1 and CDR2 sequences are GTSNPN and SVGIG (reference sequence). This CDR3 region has 13 residues. The CDR3 sequence is CAWTPGLAGEQYF. The DNA of the CDR3 is TGTGCCTGGACCCCCGGACTAGCCGGCGAGCAGTACTTC.

The chain employs TRBV5-1 and TRBJ2-6, with 8 nucleotides matching TRBD1. The germline CDR1 and CDR2 sequences are SGHRS and YFSETQ. Trimming took 4 bases from V and 3 from J; bases not matched to a gene: 3. The CDR3 runs 15 residues. The CDR3 DNA is TGCGCCAGCAGCAACGGACAGGGTGGGGCCAACGTCCTGACTTTC. Amino acids: CASSNGQGGANVLTF.

In regard to this clone: With a far larger clone one base away, a read error is the likely cause. The rearrangement links TRBV5-8 to TRBJ1-2, with 9 bases lining up with TRBD1. This CDR3 has 14 amino acids. Germline V gene data show CDR1 as SGHTS and CDR2 as YDEGEE. The CDR3 DNA follows: TGTGCCAGCGGCTTAGGGACAGGGAGCTATGGCTACACCTTC. Protein sequence: CASGLGTGSYGYTF.

CDR3 loop: CASSLPPRDSRGNTIYF. DNA of the CDR3: TGCGCCAGCAGCCTTCCCCCCCGGGACAGCCGAGGAAACACCATATATTTT. This chain connects TRBV4-1 to TRBJ1-3; 7 nucleotides match TRBD1. This CDR3 region has 17 residues. Germline V gene sequence: CDR1 MGHRA, CDR2 YSYEKL. Trimming at V came to 4 bases and at J to 4 bases, leaving 13 bases not matched to a gene.

The chain carries TRBV9 and TRBJ2-2; possibly TRBD2 for D (7 bases). The ends were cut back, 2 bases at V and 4 bases at J, with 15 bases in the middle. This CDR3 has 16 residues. Germline assignment: CDR1 SGDLS and CDR2 YYNGEE. The CDR3 sequence: CASSVRGAGTTGELFF. CDR3 bases: TGTGCCAGCAGCGTCCGGGGGGCGGGAACCACCGGGGAGCTGTTTTTT.

This clone showed up many times. Other DNA variants within this sample encode the same CDR3. The genes are TRBV11-1 and TRBJ2-5; maybe TRBD2 (5 bases). CDR3 size: 14 residues. Trimming took 5 bases from V and 0 from J, leaving 10 bases between them. Germline CDR1 reads SGHAT; CDR2 reads FQDESV (reference sequence). The CDR3 bases are TGTGCCAGCAGCCGTCTAGCTAACCAAGAGACCCAGTACTTC. Residues: CASSRLANQETQYF.

The chain links TRBV6-6 to TRBJ2-5; tentative D call: TRBD2 (6 bases). This CDR3 region has 16 residues. V was cut by 6 bases and J by 0 bases, with 17 bases left in between. Germline CDR1 and CDR2: MNHNY and SVGAGI (reference sequence). CDR3 amino acids: CASRNSGTQYQETQYF. The CDR3 coding sequence is TGTGCCAGCAGAAACTCCGGGACTCAGTACCAAGAGACCCAGTACTTC.

Remarks on this clone: A far larger clone lies a single base away; this is likely a read error. Different DNA sequences within this sample yield the same CDR3. The rearrangement joins TRBV6-6 to TRBJ1-5; no clear D. The CDR3 totals 15 residues. Trimming pared 0 bases from V and 4 bases from J, leaving 10 bases between. Looked up from germline, CDR1 is MNHNY and CDR2 is SVGAGI (reference sequence). Here the CDR3 reads CASSYSSSPNQPQHF. The DNA for the CDR3 is TGTGCCAGCAGTTACTCGAGCAGCCCAAATCAGCCCCAGCATTTT.

The rearrangement joins TRBV7-2 to TRBJ2-7; D is ambiguous. The germline V gene has CDR1 SGHTA and CDR2 FQGNSA. There are 15 residues in the CDR3. Trimming took 2 bases from V and 1 from J, leaving 12 bases between them. The CDR3: CASSLISGLSYEQYF. CDR3 in DNA: TGTGCCAGCAGCTTAATATCTGGTTTATCCTACGAGCAGTACTTC.

The chain joins TRBV4-1 to TRBJ1-5; tentative D call: TRBD1 (6 bases). Germline assignment: CDR1 MGHRA and CDR2 YSYEKL. V lost 0 bases to trimming and J lost 3 bases, with 9 bases between them. CDR3 length: 15 amino acids. The CDR3 loop reads CASSQEGAFNQPQHF. In DNA form, the CDR3 reads TGCGCCAGCAGCCAAGAGGGGGCCTTCAATCAGCCCCAGCATTTT.

A word on this clone: The sample contains more than one DNA sequence encoding this CDR3. The chain joins TRBV27 to TRBJ2-3; 8 bases match TRBD2. Germline CDR1 reads MNHEY; CDR2 reads SMNVEV (reference sequence). The junction had 2 bases not matched to a gene; V was cut back by 5 bases and J by 1 base. CDR3 length: 14 residues. This CDR3 is CASSPAGGTDTQYF. Written as DNA, the CDR3 is TGTGCCAGCAGTCCAGCGGGAGGCACAGATACGCAGTATTTT.

The rearrangement uses TRBV14 and TRBJ2-7, with a tentative D call TRBD2 (6 bases). The CDR3 has 14 amino acids. CDR1 is SGHDN, CDR2 FVKESK, per germline. V dropped 3 bases and J dropped 4 bases, with 13 bases sitting between them. As DNA, the CDR3 is TGTGCCAGCAGCCATCGGGACTCTACATACGAGCAGTACTTC. Translated, it gives CASSHRDSTYEQYF.

The J gene is TRBJ2-1, the V gene TRBV6-5; D unclear. Between the trimmed V and J ends, which lost 5 bases and 5 bases, there was a span of 10 bases. Germline values: CDR1 MNHEY, CDR2 SVGAGI. The CDR3 spans 13 residues. Here the CDR3 DNA reads TGTGCCAGCAGTCCCCGCTCTAACAATGAGCAGTTCTTC. Amino acids: CASSPRSNNEQFF.

This clone has only one observation. The rearrangement links TRBV11-3 to TRBJ2-5, with TRBD2 identical over 16 bases. The CDR3 extends over 17 amino acids. The V gene end was trimmed by 5 bases and the J gene end by 5 bases; junction bases not matched to a gene: 8. Germline assignment: CDR1 SGHNT and CDR2 YENEEA. The CDR3 sequence: CASSPGLAGGPLETQYF. In DNA, the CDR3 is TGTGCCAGCAGCCCGGGACTAGCGGGAGGGCCATTGGAGACCCAGTACTTC.

The genes are TRBV11-2 and TRBJ2-4; D uncertain. Germline loops: CDR1 SGHAT, CDR2 FQNNGV. This CDR3 comprises 13 residues. The ends were cut back, 0 bases at V and 9 bases at J, with 9 bases in the middle. This CDR3 is CASSLDVTGIQYF. The CDR3 region has the DNA TGTGCCAGCAGCTTAGATGTGACTGGCATTCAGTACTTC.

This clone was picked up many times. The sample carries other DNA sequences with the same CDR3. The rearrangement joins TRBV19 to TRBJ2-2; D unresolved. Trimming cost V 3 bases and J 4 bases, with 3 bases left between them. This CDR3 is 12 amino acids long. Germline values: CDR1 LNHDA, CDR2 SQIVND (reference sequence). The CDR3 DNA sequence: TGTGCCAGTAGTATTAGCACCGGGGAGCTGTTTTTT. Protein product: CASSISTGELFF.

The V and J genes are TRBV11-2 and TRBJ2-7; the match to TRBD1 covers 9 bases. V lost 5 bases, J lost 4 bases, and 6 bases stayed unmatched. This CDR3 is 14 amino acids long. CDR1 and CDR2 (germline): SGHAT, FQNNGV. The CDR3 sequence is CASSRGQGRYEQYF. The CDR3 DNA reads as TGTGCCAGCAGCCGTGGACAGGGGAGATACGAGCAGTACTTC.

This clone was observed a few times. The chain carries TRBV19 and TRBJ1-4; TRBD1 matches 7 bases. This CDR3 comprises 13 residues. Germline V gives CDR1 LNHDA, CDR2 SQIVND (reference sequence). The junction had 2 bases not matched to a gene; V was cut back by 10 bases and J by 0 bases. The DNA for the CDR3 is TGTGCCACACAGGGGTCAACTAATGAAAAACTGTTTTTT. Its protein product is CATQGSTNEKLFF.

This clone was counted a few times. The chain is built from TRBV27 and TRBJ2-7, with 8 bases fitting TRBD2. Germline V gene sequence: CDR1 MNHEY, CDR2 SMNVEV (reference sequence). The V segment lost 4 bases and the J segment 0 bases; nucleotides outside the gene matches: 5. The CDR3 sequence is 15 residues long. For the CDR3, the DNA is TGTGCCAGCAGTTCCGCACTAGCGGCCTCCTACGAGCAGTACTTC. Amino acid sequence: CASSSALAASYEQYF.

The V call is TRBV6-5, the J call TRBJ1-2; D is ambiguous. V was clipped by 5 bases and J by 0 bases, with 10 bases between them. The CDR3 sequence is 14 residues long. Germline V gene sequence: CDR1 MNHEY, CDR2 SVGAGI. The CDR3 loop is CASSALRSNYGYTF. The CDR3 DNA reads as TGTGCCAGCAGTGCGCTCAGGTCTAACTATGGCTACACCTTC.